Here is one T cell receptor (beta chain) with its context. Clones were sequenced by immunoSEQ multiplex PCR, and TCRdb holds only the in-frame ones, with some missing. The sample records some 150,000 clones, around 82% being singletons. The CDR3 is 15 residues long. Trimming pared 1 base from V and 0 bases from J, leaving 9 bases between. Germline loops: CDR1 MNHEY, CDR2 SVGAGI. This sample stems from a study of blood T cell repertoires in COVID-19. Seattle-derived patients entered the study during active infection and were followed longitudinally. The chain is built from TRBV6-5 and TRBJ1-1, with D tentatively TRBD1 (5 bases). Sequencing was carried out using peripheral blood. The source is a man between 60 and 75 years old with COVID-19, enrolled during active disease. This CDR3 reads CASSYWGSMNTEAFF. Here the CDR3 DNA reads TGTGCCAGCAGTTACTGGGGCAGCATGAACACTGAAGCTTTCTTT.